This entry is about one T cell receptor beta chain. This clonotype came up many times. What this receptor recognizes is not known. No clone much larger than this one lies a single base away; base qualities are absent. The data stem from a study of T cells in Graves' hyperthyroidism and ophthalmopathy (dated by TCRdb to about 2019). For the study in its entirety: Peripheral blood samples were taken at the time of initial diagnosis, prior to any treatment. After sampling, hyperthyroidism patients received methimazole starting at 30 mg daily, and ophthalmopathy patients received high-dose intravenous methylprednisolone. The paper describes TCR Vbeta CDR3 sequencing of 120 to 150 peripheral blood samples, made up of 43 ophthalmopathy patients, roughly 80 hyperthyroidism patients and roughly 17 progressor patients. Prospective prediction of ophthalmopathy was tested in an independent validation cohort of 18 hyperthyroidism patients and 15 to 17 patients who later progressed to ophthalmopathy. Thyroid tissue and blood T-cell repertoires from over 5 Graves' hyperthyroidism patients were also compared in the study. The approximately 100 discovery patients were divided at random into training and test sets in a 7:3 ratio. A discovery cohort of roughly 100 patients, about 43 with Graves' ophthalmopathy and more than 55 with stable Graves' hyperthyroidism, was used to find distinguishing TCR V-J signatures.

Moderately to severely active disease, a Clinical Activity Score of at least 3, a NOSPECS grade of at least 4, and a duration under 3 months were present in ophthalmopathy patients. The study excluded patients with uncontrolled infections, other autoimmune diseases, pregnancy or lactation. Diagnoses were established on the basis of clinical symptoms, serum thyroxine and TRAb, thyroid ultrasound, and orbital computed tomography. PBMCs were isolated from approximately 10 ml of fresh peripheral blood by Ficoll-Paque density gradient centrifugation. Total RNA was extracted using Trizol reagent, and RNA quality was assessed on an Agilent 2100 Bioanalyzer. The junction shows trimming of 8 bases on V and 3 bases on J, plus 20 bases between the germline ends. The germline V gene encodes CDR1 SGHAT and CDR2 FQNNGV. The CDR3 spans 15 residues, from the cysteine through the phenylalanine. Only the CDR3 part of the read is kept: 45 bases, read in frame from the first base.

The TCR beta CDR3 regions were amplified from RNA transcripts. The TCR CDR3 was subjected to a first round of RT-PCR using the HTBI primer set and the Qiagen OneStep RT-PCR kit. Libraries were constructed in a second round of multiplex PCR, after which size selection and purification were carried out. Paired-end sequencing of the libraries was performed with 100 bp reads on an Illumina HiSeq2000. In the source study's methods: SOAPnuke was used to process the raw data, with reads discarded if the reads contained adapters or uncalled bases, had a mean Phred below 15, or lacked an exact constant-primer or identifier match. High-quality paired reads were merged using COPE v1.2.5, and each unique nucleotide sequence was defined as a clonotype. MiTCR v1.1 was used to align the clonotypes against IMGT TRBV, TRBD and TRBJ reference segments. The analysis included only V-J combinations with a frequency above 0.0001, which together covered around 99% of the repertoires. The TCS score was defined as the ratio of F50 (clonal expansion) to E x V (chaos), calculated using BLOSUM62-based TCRdist between CDR3 peptides within each V-J. Welch's t-statistics and random forest reduced 500 to 650 V-J features to 10 to 15, which were used in a naive Bayes classifier (R e1071). TCRdb redid the processing of the public reads, applying fastp at Q25 and MiXCR, and retained in-frame beta chains. Every CDR3 protein is listed once, alongside the most common genes and DNA of its rows. Here the V and J calls rest on TCRdb's processing, not on the authors' analysis. The sample table holds under 400,000 distinct CDR3 sequences, of which roughly 15% were seen once. The top ten constitute about 21% of the sample.

Broad study findings and their caveats: Sample size was not statistically predetermined, and blinding of investigators to group allocation was not performed. In validation, progression to ophthalmopathy was predicted by the model with nearly 71% sensitivity and just over 72% specificity, a median of roughly six months before onset. Most expanded thyroid clonotypes (frequency above 0.001) were also detected in blood, suggesting blood repertoires may reflect thyroid immune responses. A 13 V-J signature model separated ophthalmopathy from stable hyperthyroidism, with 87.88% sensitivity and just under 84% specificity in cross-validation and 80%/75% in testing.

The sequence links TRBV11-2 to TRBJ2-7; no confident D gene assignment can be made. The TCR was taken from an older woman with Graves' ophthalmopathy. The sequenced material came from blood. CDR3 region: CASSLDSNTLYEQYF. The nucleotide sequence is TGTGCCAGCTCCTTAGACTCGAATACTCTCTACGAGCAGTACTTC.